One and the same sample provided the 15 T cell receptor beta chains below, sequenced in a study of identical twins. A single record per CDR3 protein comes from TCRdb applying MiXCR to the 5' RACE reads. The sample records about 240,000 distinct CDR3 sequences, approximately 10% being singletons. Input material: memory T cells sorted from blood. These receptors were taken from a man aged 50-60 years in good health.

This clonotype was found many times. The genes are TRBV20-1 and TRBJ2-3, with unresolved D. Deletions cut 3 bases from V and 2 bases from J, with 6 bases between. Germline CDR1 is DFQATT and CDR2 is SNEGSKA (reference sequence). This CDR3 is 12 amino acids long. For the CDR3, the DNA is TGCAGTGCTAGGTCCTACACAGATACGCAGTATTTT. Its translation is CSARSYTDTQYF.

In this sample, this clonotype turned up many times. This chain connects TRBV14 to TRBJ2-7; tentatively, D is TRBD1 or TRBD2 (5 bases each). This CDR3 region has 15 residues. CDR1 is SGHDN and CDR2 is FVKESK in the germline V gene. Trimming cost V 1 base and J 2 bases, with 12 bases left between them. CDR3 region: CASSQVVGTAYEQYF. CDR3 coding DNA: TGTGCCAGCAGCCAAGTCGTAGGGACGGCCTACGAGCAGTACTTC.

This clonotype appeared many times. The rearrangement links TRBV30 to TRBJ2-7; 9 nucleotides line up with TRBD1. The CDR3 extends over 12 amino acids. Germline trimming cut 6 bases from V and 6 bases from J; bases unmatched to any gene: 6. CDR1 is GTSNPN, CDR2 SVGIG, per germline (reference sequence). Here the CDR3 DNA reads TGTGCCTGCCTTACAGGGGGCGGCGAGCAGTACTTC. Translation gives CACLTGGGEQYF.

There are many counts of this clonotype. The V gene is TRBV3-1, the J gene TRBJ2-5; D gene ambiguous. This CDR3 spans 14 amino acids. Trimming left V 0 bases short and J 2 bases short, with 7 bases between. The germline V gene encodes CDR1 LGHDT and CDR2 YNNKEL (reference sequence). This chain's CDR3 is CASSQDRVQETQYF. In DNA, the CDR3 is TGTGCCAGCAGCCAAGACCGTGTTCAAGAGACCCAGTACTTC.

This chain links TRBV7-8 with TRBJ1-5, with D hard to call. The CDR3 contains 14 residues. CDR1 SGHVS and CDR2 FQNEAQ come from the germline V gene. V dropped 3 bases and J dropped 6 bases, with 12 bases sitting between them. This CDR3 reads CASSFNAGTQPQHF. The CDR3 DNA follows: TGTGCCAGCAGCTTCAACGCGGGTACTCAGCCCCAGCATTTT.

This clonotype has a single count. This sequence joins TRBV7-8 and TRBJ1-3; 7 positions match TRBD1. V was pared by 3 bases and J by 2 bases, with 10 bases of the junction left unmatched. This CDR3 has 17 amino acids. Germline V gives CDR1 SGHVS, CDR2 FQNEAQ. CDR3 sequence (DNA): TGTGCCAGCAGCTTCAAAAGTGCAGGGGGGACTGGAAACACCATATATTTT. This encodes CASSFKSAGGTGNTIYF.

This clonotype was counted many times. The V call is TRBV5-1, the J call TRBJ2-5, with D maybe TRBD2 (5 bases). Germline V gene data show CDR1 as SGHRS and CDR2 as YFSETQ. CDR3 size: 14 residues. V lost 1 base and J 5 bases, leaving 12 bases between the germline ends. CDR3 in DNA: TGCGCCAGCAGCTTGAGTCGGGGTGCGGAGACCCAGTACTTC. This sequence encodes CASSLSRGAETQYF.

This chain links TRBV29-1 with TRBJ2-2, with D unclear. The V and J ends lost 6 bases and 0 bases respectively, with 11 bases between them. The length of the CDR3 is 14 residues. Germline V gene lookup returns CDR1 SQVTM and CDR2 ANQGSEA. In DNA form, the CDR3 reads TGCAGCGTGGAATTCCCAGCGAACACCGGGGAGCTGTTTTTT. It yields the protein CSVEFPANTGELFF.

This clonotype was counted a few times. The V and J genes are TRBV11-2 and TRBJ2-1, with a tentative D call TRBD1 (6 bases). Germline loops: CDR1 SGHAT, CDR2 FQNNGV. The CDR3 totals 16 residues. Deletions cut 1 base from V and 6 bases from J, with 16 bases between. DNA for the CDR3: TGTGCCAGCAGCTTAGCATTCAGGGGTAATAGCAATGAGCAGTTCTTC. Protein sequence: CASSLAFRGNSNEQFF.

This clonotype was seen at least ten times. The CDR3 nucleotides are TGTGCCAGCTCTCCCGGAAGCGCGACCTACGAGCAGTACTTC. It translates to CASSPGSATYEQYF. The chain couples TRBV9 to TRBJ2-7; D gene uncertain. The V gene's germline CDR1 is SGDLS and CDR2 YYNGEE. V lost 7 bases and J lost 2, with 16 bases in between. The CDR3 covers 14 residues.

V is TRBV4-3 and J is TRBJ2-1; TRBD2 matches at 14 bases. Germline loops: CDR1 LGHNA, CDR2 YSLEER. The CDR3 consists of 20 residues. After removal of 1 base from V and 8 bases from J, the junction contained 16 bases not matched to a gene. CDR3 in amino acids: CASSQGFGTSGRNLVDEQFF. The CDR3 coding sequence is TGCGCCAGCAGCCAAGGATTTGGGACTAGCGGGAGAAACTTAGTCGATGAGCAGTTCTTC.

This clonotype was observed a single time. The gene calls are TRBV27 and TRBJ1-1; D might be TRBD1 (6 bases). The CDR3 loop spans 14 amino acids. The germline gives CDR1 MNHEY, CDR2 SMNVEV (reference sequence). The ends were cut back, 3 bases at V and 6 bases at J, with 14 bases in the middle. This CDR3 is CASSFLQGQPEAFF. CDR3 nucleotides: TGTGCCAGCAGTTTTCTTCAGGGGCAGCCTGAAGCTTTCTTT.

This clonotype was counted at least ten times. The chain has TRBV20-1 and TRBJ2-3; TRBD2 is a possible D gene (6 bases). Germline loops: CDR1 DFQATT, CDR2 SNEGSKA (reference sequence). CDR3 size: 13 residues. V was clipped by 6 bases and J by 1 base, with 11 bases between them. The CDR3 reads CSATKRGTDTQYF. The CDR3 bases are TGCAGTGCGACAAAGCGGGGCACAGATACGCAGTATTTT.

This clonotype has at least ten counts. CDR3 residues: CASSLLGSTEAFF. CDR3 in DNA: TGTGCCAGCAGTTTATTGGGGAGTACTGAAGCTTTCTTT. The chain employs TRBV12-3 or TRBV12-4 and TRBJ1-1; D gene unclear. The CDR3 is made up of 13 amino acids. Trimming removed 2 bases from V and 5 bases from J, with 9 bases in between.

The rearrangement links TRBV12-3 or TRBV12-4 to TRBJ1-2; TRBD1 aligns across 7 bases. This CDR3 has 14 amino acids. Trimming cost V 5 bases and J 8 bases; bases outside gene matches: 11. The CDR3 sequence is CASSTGTERGGYTF. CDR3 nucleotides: TGTGCCAGCAGTACAGGGACAGAACGAGGCGGCTACACCTTC.